The clone carrying this TCR beta chain has at least ten counts. Germline V gives CDR1 SEHNR, CDR2 FQNEAQ (reference sequence). CDR3 length: 16 residues. V lost 5 bases and J lost 2, with 16 bases in between. This sample was included in a study of molecular identifiers for immune sequencing clone quantification. MiXCR was run by TCRdb on the PCR reads, yielding one entry per CDR3 protein. The repertoire includes over 600,000 distinct CDR3 sequences, less than 20% of them detected once, and 0.85% sits in the top ten. The chain is built from TRBV7-9 and TRBJ2-1, with D perhaps matching TRBD1 (5 bases). The sequence derives from a human donor in good health. Some libraries in this study had Jurkat cell RNA spiked in. Sequenced sample: naive CD8+ T cells from blood, with Jurkat cell RNA spiked in. The subset was: FACS-sorted CD8+CD4-CCR7+CD45RA+ naive T cells. The CDR3 is CASSPSAGWPYNEQFF. In nucleotides, the CDR3 is TGTGCCAGCAGCCCCTCAGCAGGGTGGCCCTACAATGAGCAGTTCTTC.